This T cell receptor (beta chain) appears in the sequencing data of a study of Ad26.COV2.S vaccination and SARS-CoV-2 variants. Only in-frame clones appear in the TCRdb table, and some are missing; sequencing was by immunoSEQ multiplex PCR. The sample lists 350,000 to 450,000 clones, under 95% occurring once. Trimming at V came to 4 bases and at J to 2 bases, leaving 6 bases not matched to a gene. The length of the CDR3 is 16 residues. Germline-derived CDR1 and CDR2 are SGHKS and YYEKEE (reference sequence). Sequenced material: peripheral blood, taken after recovery from COVID-19. The sequence derives from a human donor who had recovered from COVID-19. This chain connects TRBV5-5 to TRBJ2-3; 11 nucleotides agree with TRBD2. The CDR3 coding sequence is TGTGCCAGCAGCACGCCTAGCGGGGGGCCCACAGATACGCAGTATTTT. It specifies CASSTPSGGPTDTQYF.